This TCR beta chain stems from a study of shared clonotypes between healthy human individuals. Broader study findings: Clonotypes shared by all four donors outscored non-shared clonotypes in generation probability. The study generally estimated greater richness for naive than memory subsets.

The assay used deep level. Source study methods: Filtering was not the same, since immunoSEQ gave junction-only sequences without quality scores. Libraries were prepared by immunoSEQ multiplex PCR; TCRdb keeps only in-frame clonotypes and omits some of them. V, J and clone size were drawn from that table, and D and trimming were deduced from the DNA. The data contain roughly 2.2 million clones, around 92% of them singletons. Germline V gene data show CDR1 as ENHRY and CDR2 as SYGVKD. The CDR3 sequence is 13 residues long. The V end was cut by 2 bases, the J end by 4 bases, with 7 bases between. Note on this clone: Its antigen is not identified.

The V gene is TRBV10-3, the J gene TRBJ2-3, with D unresolved. Sequenced sample: naive CD4+ T cells from PBMCs. Subset described: CD45RA+ positively selected. This TCR was recovered from a man younger than 35 in good health. Some clones in this sample may be carry-over from other donors' samples. This CDR3 is CAISEIAADTQYF. DNA of the CDR3: TGTGCCATCAGTGAGATTGCGGCAGATACGCAGTATTTT.